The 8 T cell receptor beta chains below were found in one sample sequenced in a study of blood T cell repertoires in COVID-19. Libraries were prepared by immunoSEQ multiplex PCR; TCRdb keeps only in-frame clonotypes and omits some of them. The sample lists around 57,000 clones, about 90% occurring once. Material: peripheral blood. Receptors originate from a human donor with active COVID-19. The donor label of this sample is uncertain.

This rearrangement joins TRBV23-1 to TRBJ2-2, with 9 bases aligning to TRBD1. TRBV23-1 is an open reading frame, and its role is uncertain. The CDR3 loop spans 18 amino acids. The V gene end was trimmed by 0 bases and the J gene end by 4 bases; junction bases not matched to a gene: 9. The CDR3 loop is CASSQSSRDRVITGELFF. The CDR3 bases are TGCGCCAGCAGTCAATCAAGCCGGGACAGGGTAATCACCGGGGAGCTGTTTTTT.

CDR3 residues: CASSEDVWGGSTGELFF. The DNA of the CDR3 is TGCGCCAGCAGTGAGGATGTGTGGGGGGGAAGCACCGGGGAGCTGTTTTTT. V is TRBV10-1 and J is TRBJ2-2; TRBD2 matches at 7 bases. CDR3 size: 17 residues. CDR1 is WNHNN and CDR2 is SYGVQD in the germline V gene (reference sequence). The ends lost 2 bases at V and 4 bases at J; junction bases unmatched: 10.

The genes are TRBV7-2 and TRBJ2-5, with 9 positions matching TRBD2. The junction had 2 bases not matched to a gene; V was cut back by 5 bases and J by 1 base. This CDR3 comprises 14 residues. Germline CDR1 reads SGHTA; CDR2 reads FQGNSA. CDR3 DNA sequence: TGTGCCAGCAGCCGGACTAGCGCCCAAGAGACCCAGTACTTC. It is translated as CASSRTSAQETQYF.

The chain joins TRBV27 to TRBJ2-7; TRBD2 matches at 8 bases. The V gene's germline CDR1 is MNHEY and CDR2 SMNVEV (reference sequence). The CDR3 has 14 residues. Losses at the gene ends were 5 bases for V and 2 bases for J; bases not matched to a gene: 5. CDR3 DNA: TGTGCCAGCAGTACAATAGCGGGACCCTACGAGCAGTACTTC. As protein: CASSTIAGPYEQYF.

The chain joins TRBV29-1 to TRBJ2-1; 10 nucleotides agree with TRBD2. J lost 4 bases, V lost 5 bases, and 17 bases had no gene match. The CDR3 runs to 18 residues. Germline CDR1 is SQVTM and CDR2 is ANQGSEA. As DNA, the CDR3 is TGCAGCGTTCGGAAGGCTAGCGGGAGTGCATTCTTGTACAATGAGCAGTTCTTC. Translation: CSVRKASGSAFLYNEQFF.

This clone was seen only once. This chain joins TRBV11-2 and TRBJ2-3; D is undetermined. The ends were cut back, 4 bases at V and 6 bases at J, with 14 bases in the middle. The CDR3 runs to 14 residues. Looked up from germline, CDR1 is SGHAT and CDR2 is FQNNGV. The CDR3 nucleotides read TGTGCCAGCAGCTCAGGCTATCCGACGGATACGCAGTATTTT. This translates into CASSSGYPTDTQYF.

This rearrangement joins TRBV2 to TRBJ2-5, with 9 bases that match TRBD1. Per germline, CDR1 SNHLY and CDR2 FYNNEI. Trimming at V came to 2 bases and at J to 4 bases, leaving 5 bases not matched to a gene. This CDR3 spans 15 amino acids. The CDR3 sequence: CASSEYSGQGETQYF. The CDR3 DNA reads TGTGCCAGCAGTGAATATTCGGGACAGGGAGAGACCCAGTACTTC. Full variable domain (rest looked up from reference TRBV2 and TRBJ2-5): EPEVTQTPSHQVTQMGQEVILRCVPISNHLYFYWYRQILGQKVEFLVSFYNNEISEKSEIFDDQFSVERPDGSNFTLKIRSTKLEDSAMYFCASSEYSGQGETQYFGPGTRLLVL.

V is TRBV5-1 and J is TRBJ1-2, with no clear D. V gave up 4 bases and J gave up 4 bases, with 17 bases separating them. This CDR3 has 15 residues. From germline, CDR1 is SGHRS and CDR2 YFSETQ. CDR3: CASSSALGWSYGYTF. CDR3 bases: TGCGCCAGCAGCAGCGCCTTAGGTTGGAGCTATGGCTACACCTTC.